This TCR beta chain stems from a study of control samples from healthy donors and cancer patients. Points on this clone: This CDR3 is also generated by other DNA sequences in the sample.

The assay was immunoSEQ multiplex PCR, and TCRdb's table has in-frame clones only and misses some. In the table there are tens of thousands of clones, approximately 90% of which are singletons. The CDR3 has 14 residues. Germline assignment: CDR1 SGHRS and CDR2 YFSETQ. Trimming removed 0 bases from V and 6 bases from J, with 10 bases in between. The V and J genes are TRBV5-1 and TRBJ1-5; no definite D call. This TCR was sampled from a man aged 30 to 39 with colorectal cancer. Sequencing was done on a sample of PBMCs. DNA of the CDR3: TGCGCCAGCAGCTTGGAGGGCTTTGGTCAGCCCCAGCATTTT. As protein: CASSLEGFGQPQHF. The entire variable domain, with the rest obtained from reference TRBV5-1 and TRBJ1-5, is as follows: KAGVTQTPRYLIKTRGQQVTLSCSPISGHRSVSWYQQTPGQGLQFLFEYFSETQRNKGNFPGRFSGRQFSNSRSEMNVSTLELGDSALYLCASSLEGFGQPQHFGDGTRLSIL.